These 4 T cell receptor beta chains were sequenced from one sample in a study of T cell clonality in common variable immunodeficiency. Study-wide results and caveats: Fewer deletions and N-nucleotide insertions were reportedly seen in common variable immunodeficiency TCR beta sequences.

TCRdb's copy holds only in-frame clones and misses some; the assay was immunoSEQ multiplex PCR. The sample gives roughly 42,000 clones, none seen only once, and the top ten clones hold roughly 5.6%. These receptors lack a known antigen. Sequences were obtained from peripheral blood mononuclear cells. These TCRs come from a human donor with common variable immunodeficiency.

This clone was picked up a small number of times. The CDR3 end lies 3 residues beyond the end of the read and is filled in from the germline J gene. The chain links TRBV2 to TRBJ2-7, with 10 bases lining up with TRBD2. Unmatched junction bases numbered 4, after V lost 10 bases and J lost 1 base. Per the germline V gene, CDR1 is SNHLY and CDR2 is FYNNEI. The CDR3 is 13 amino acids. The CDR3 sequence is CATWTSGSYEQYF. CDR3 bases read: TGTGCCACCTGGACTAGCGGTTCCTACGAG.

This clone was recorded many times. Incomplete CDR3 DNA: TGTGCCAGCAGCTTGGTTCTAGCGGGGCGACGTGAG. Encoded protein: CASSLVLAGRRE. The complete CDR3 sequence is CASSLVLAGRREQFF. The J gene is TRBJ2-1, the V gene TRBV5-5; 9 bases line up with TRBD2. The observed sequence ends 3 residues before the CDR3 terminus, with the missing tail filled in from the germline J gene. The germline CDR1 and CDR2 sequences are SGHKS and YYEKEE (reference sequence). After removal of 0 bases from V and 9 bases from J, the junction contained 7 bases not matched to a gene. CDR3 size: 15 residues. The full variable domain, its missing parts supplied by reference TRBV5-5 and TRBJ2-1, is DAGVTQSPTHLIKTRGQQVTLRCSPISGHKSVSWYQQVLGQGPQFIFQYYEKEERGRGNFPDRFSARQFPNYSSELNVNALLLGDSALYLCASSLVLAGRREQFFGPGTRLTVL.

In this sample, this clone turned up a few times. CDR3 sequence: CASSITTNTYEQYF. Partial CDR3 DNA: TGTGCCAGTAGTATAACGACAAATACCTACGAG. The rearrangement uses TRBV19 and TRBJ2-7, with D uncertain. The read ends 3 residues shy of where the CDR3 ends; the end is completed using the germline J gene. V was shortened by 2 bases and J by 2 bases, with 10 bases between the two germline ends. Germline CDR1 reads LNHDA; CDR2 reads SQIVND (reference sequence). CDR3 length: 14 residues. Supplemented by reference TRBV19 and TRBJ2-7, the full variable domain reads DGGITQSPKYLFRKEGQNVTLSCEQNLNHDAMYWYRQDPGQGLRLIYYSQIVNDFQKGDIAEGYSVSREKKESFPLTVTSAQKNPTAFYLCASSITTNTYEQYFGPGTRLTVT.

This clone was counted ten times or more. The read gets to within 3 residues of the CDR3 end, and the germline J gene fills in the rest. The V and J genes are TRBV7-8 and TRBJ2-2, with TRBD2 matching 8 bases. With 8 bases clipped from V and 1 base from J, the junction kept 3 bases outside the gene matches. The V gene's germline CDR1 is SGHVS and CDR2 FQNEAQ. CDR3 length: 14 amino acids. CDR3 DNA, as far as it was read: TGTGCCAGCCGTACTAGCGGGAACACCGGGGAG. Amino acid sequence: CASRTSGNTGE. Given in full, the CDR3 is CASRTSGNTGELFF.